The 15 T cell receptor beta chains below come from one sample, sequenced in a study of CXCR3 chemokines and chemotherapy response in bladder cancer. TCRdb itself ran the PCR reads through MiXCR, one entry per CDR3 protein. The data hold about 5,000 distinct CDR3 sequences, with around 15% observed a single time. Sampling was conducted from a patient whose treatment included neoadjuvant chemotherapy. The receptors stem from a human donor with bladder cancer that responded to neoadjuvant chemotherapy.

In its sample, this clonotype is medium-sized (0.01 to 0.1%). The chain recombines TRBV19 with TRBJ2-2, with D unresolved. The CDR3 is 15 residues long. V lost 0 bases to trimming and J lost 7 bases, with 12 bases between them. CDR1 is LNHDA, CDR2 SQIVND, per germline (reference sequence). CDR3 nucleotides: TGTGCCAGTAGTATAGAGGTTACCCTCGGCGGGGAGCTGTTTTTT. It is translated as CASSIEVTLGGELFF. Filled out from reference TRBV19 and TRBJ2-2, the complete variable domain reads DGGITQSPKYLFRKEGQNVTLSCEQNLNHDAMYWYRQDPGQGLRLIYYSQIVNDFQKGDIAEGYSVSREKKESFPLTVTSAQKNPTAFYLCASSIEVTLGGELFFGEGSRLTVL.

This clonotype was picked up many times. The chain couples TRBV27 to TRBJ1-6, with a weak D call TRBD1 (5 bases). Trimming stripped 8 bases from V and 6 bases from J, with 17 bases between. CDR1 is MNHEY, CDR2 SMNVEV, per germline (reference sequence). This CDR3 contains 15 residues. CDR3 nucleotides: TGTGCCAGCGAATCTAGGGGCGGGGGTAATTCACCCCTCCACTTT. Translating gives CASESRGGGNSPLHF.

By share of the sample, this clonotype is medium-sized. The genes are TRBV29-1 and TRBJ1-2, with D possibly being TRBD1 (6 bases). The germline V gene encodes CDR1 SQVTM and CDR2 ANQGSEA. CDR3 length equals 16 residues. V was trimmed by 4 bases and J by 0 bases, leaving 18 bases between them. The CDR3 protein is CSVGGQRQAANYGYTF. The CDR3 nucleotides read TGCAGCGTTGGAGGCCAGAGACAGGCAGCTAACTATGGCTACACCTTC.

This clonotype is deemed medium-sized. The chain employs TRBV27 and TRBJ1-1; D call uncertain. CDR3 size: 15 residues. Trimming took 0 bases from V and 0 from J, leaving 8 bases between them. Looked up from germline, CDR1 is MNHEY and CDR2 is SMNVEV (reference sequence). CDR3: CASSLSGNMNTEAFF. The CDR3 DNA reads TGTGCCAGCAGTTTATCTGGGAACATGAACACTGAAGCTTTCTTT.

The sample holds many counts of this clonotype. The chain employs TRBV7-2 and TRBJ2-5; a possible D gene is TRBD1 (6 bases). Germline V gene sequence: CDR1 SGHTA, CDR2 FQGNSA. Between the trimmed V and J ends, which lost 0 bases and 1 base, there was a span of 15 bases. The CDR3 loop spans 17 amino acids. In nucleotides, the CDR3 is TGTGCCAGCAGCTTAGCTCTACGGACAGCAATCCAAGAGACCCAGTACTTC. It specifies CASSLALRTAIQETQYF.

By sample share, this clonotype is medium-sized. The V call is TRBV6-5, the J call TRBJ2-1; 14 bases match TRBD2. CDR1 and CDR2 from the germline V gene are MNHEY and SVGAGI. This CDR3 contains 15 residues. Trimming removed 5 bases from V and 7 bases from J; junction bases left unmatched: 4. The CDR3, as DNA: TGTGCCAGCAGTGGGACTAGCGGGAGAAATAATGAGCAGTTCTTC. It encodes CASSGTSGRNNEQFF.

The chain is built from TRBV20-1 and TRBJ2-7; D uncertain. Trimming pared 4 bases from V and 1 base from J, leaving 8 bases between. Germline CDR1 reads DFQATT; CDR2 reads SNEGSKA (reference sequence). There are 12 residues in the CDR3. The CDR3 reads CSATGISYEQYF. The CDR3 DNA reads as TGCAGTGCTACCGGAATATCCTACGAGCAGTACTTC.

The chain couples TRBV20-1 to TRBJ1-4, with D uncertain. CDR1 and CDR2 (germline): DFQATT, SNEGSKA (reference sequence). Trimming removed 4 bases at V and 5 bases at J, with 11 bases between. The CDR3 consists of 13 residues. As DNA, the CDR3 is TGCAGTGCTACGGCCCTGAGGAATGAAAAACTGTTTTTT. It translates to CSATALRNEKLFF.

This clonotype was recorded a few times. The chain combines TRBV5-5 with TRBJ1-4; 8 nucleotides match TRBD1. The germline V gene has CDR1 SGHKS and CDR2 YYEKEE (reference sequence). Unmatched junction bases numbered 6, after V lost 3 bases and J lost 2 bases. The CDR3 covers 16 residues. The CDR3 sequence: CASSSSRDRTNEKLFF. The CDR3 DNA follows: TGTGCCAGCAGCTCGTCCCGGGACAGGACTAATGAAAAACTGTTTTTT.

Within the sample, this clonotype is medium-sized. This chain links TRBV6-1 with TRBJ2-1; the D is unclear. This CDR3 comprises 12 residues. V lost 2 bases and J 7 bases, leaving 6 bases between the germline ends. The germline V gene encodes CDR1 MNHNS and CDR2 SASEGT. The CDR3 coding sequence is TGTGCCAGCAGTGAACAGGTAAATGAGCAGTTCTTC. Protein sequence: CASSEQVNEQFF.

This clonotype rates as medium-sized. The V call is TRBV7-2, the J call TRBJ2-1, with D tentatively TRBD1 (6 bases). The V and J ends lost 4 bases and 6 bases respectively, with 16 bases between them. CDR3 size: 15 residues. Germline V CDR1 and CDR2: SGHTA, FQGNSA. The CDR3 DNA reads as TGTGCCAGCAGCTCCACAGGGTTTCCAGGCAATGAGCAGTTCTTC. Protein: CASSSTGFPGNEQFF.

The genes are TRBV29-1 and TRBJ2-1; TRBD2 matches 10 bases. The CDR3 consists of 16 residues. The V gene end was trimmed by 7 bases and the J gene end by 0 bases; junction bases not matched to a gene: 9. Looked up from germline, CDR1 is SQVTM and CDR2 is ANQGSEA. The CDR3 loop reads CSAARPSGSSYNEQFF. The CDR3 coding sequence is TGCAGCGCCGCCCGTCCTAGCGGGAGCTCCTACAATGAGCAGTTCTTC.

With respect to this clonotype: This may stem from a read error, because a much larger clone lies one nucleotide away. The J gene is TRBJ2-4, the V gene TRBV29-1; 9 nucleotides match TRBD2. This CDR3 spans 15 amino acids. Germline V gives CDR1 SQVTM, CDR2 ANQGSEA. V gave up 6 bases and J gave up 13 bases; unmatched junction bases: 19. CDR3 coding DNA: TGCAGCGTCCCCCCAGGCGGGAGGGCCTACAATGAGCAGTACTTC. This translates into CSVPPGGRAYNEQYF.

This clonotype rates as medium-sized. The gene calls are TRBV6-6 and TRBJ1-1, with TRBD1 as a possible D gene (5 bases). The CDR3 has 15 residues. V lost 0 bases and J lost 5, with 13 bases in between. In germline, CDR1 is MNHNY, CDR2 SVGAGI (reference sequence). In DNA, the CDR3 is TGTGCCAGCAGTTACTCGGCAGGGTTGGGGACTGAAGCTTTCTTT. Its protein is CASSYSAGLGTEAFF.

This clonotype was seen repeatedly, ten times or more. Written as DNA, the CDR3 is TGTGCCTGGAAGAAGCGAACGAACACCGGGGAGCTGTTTTTT. This encodes CAWKKRTNTGELFF. J is TRBJ2-2 and V is TRBV30; D is unclear. The CDR3 runs to 14 residues. The germline V gene encodes CDR1 GTSNPN and CDR2 SVGIG (reference sequence). Between the trimmed V and J ends, which lost 4 bases and 0 bases, there was a span of 9 bases. The full variable domain, its missing parts supplied by reference TRBV30 and TRBJ2-2, is SQTIHQWPATLVQPVGSPLSLECTVEGTSNPNLYWYRQAAGRGLQLLFYSVGIGQISSEVPQNLSASRPQDRQFILSSKKLLLSDSGFYLCAWKKRTNTGELFFGEGSRLTVL.